This T cell receptor beta chain derives from a study of blood T cell repertoires in COVID-19 (TCRdb year 2020). The study in broad terms: Samples from collaborators originated in the United States, Italy and Spain and spanned both the acute and convalescent phases of COVID-19. The prospective study material was composed of cDNA or gDNA derived from T cells, B-cell-depleted T cells, or PBMCs. The dataset comprised deeply sampled blood TCRbeta repertoires from subjects exposed to, actively infected with, or recovered from COVID-19. The repertoires were released in a freely available public database intended as a resource for research on the immune response to SARS-CoV-2. The samples were drawn from two sources: the first 160 participants of the ongoing ImmuneRACE study, and 1,000 to 1,500 subjects contributed by 6 global collaborators. The sample metadata nearly always contained a de-identified subject ID, COVID-19 status, age in years and sex. Where HLA class I and class II types were available, the types were taken from metadata supplied by the sample provider, not from assay-based typing.

Comments on this clone: The antigen it recognizes is unknown. Base qualities were left out, and no much larger clone turns up one base away.

Overall study results and their limits: Clinical and demographic metadata were provided uncurated, with the amount varying by source and participant.

The immunoSEQ Assay, a bias-controlled multiplex PCR, was used to amplify TCRbeta CDR3 regions from genomic DNA. The original pipeline was this. Within the assay, amplification of reference gene primers was used to estimate how many nucleated cells each sample contained. Sequence reads were collapsed and filtered to measure the absolute abundance of every unique TCRbeta CDR3 rearrangement. For each sample, productive Simpson clonality was calculated as the square root of Simpson's diversity index across productive rearrangements. TCRdb mirrors the immuneACCESS table, restricted to in-frame sequences. Some clones are absent from its copies; in checked studies, under half trace to an unresolved V gene, and the reason for the others is unknown. The V and J calls and clone size were taken over from that table, and D and trimming were inferred from the DNA. Across this sample there are around 200,000 clones, with approximately 90% seen only once. The ten largest clonotypes hold approximately 6.2% of the sample.

Another Seattle source contributed samples from volunteer blood donors who had recovered from COVID-19. Each collaborating institution followed its own protocols to collect whole blood in K2EDTA tubes. For TCRbeta analysis, collaborators shipped samples as frozen whole blood, isolated PBMCs, or DNA extracted from either of those sample types. This TCR was sampled from a man aged 60-69 years who had recovered from COVID-19. The sequencing input was peripheral blood.

The CDR3 region: CASSESGRVDEKLFF. In nucleotide form, the sequence is TGCGCCAGCAGTGAGTCCGGCAGGGTAGATGAAAAACTGTTTTTT. The sequence is built from TRBV10-2 and TRBJ1-4, with TRBD1 tentatively as D gene (5 bases match). V sheds 0 bases and J sheds 6 bases, leaving 11 bases between their ends. The germline V gene encodes CDR1 WSHSY and CDR2 SAAADI. Taken from cysteine to phenylalanine, the CDR3 has 15 residues. The kept DNA is CDR3 alone, 45 bases in frame from the first base.